This is a list of T cell receptor beta chains from one sample in a study of blood T cell repertoires in COVID-19. Generated by immunoSEQ multiplex PCR, the TCRdb table keeps only in-frame clones and is missing some. The sample lists around 220,000 clones, roughly 80% occurring once. The material sequenced was peripheral blood. The receptors stem from a woman over 75 with acute or convalescent COVID-19. The CDR3 runs from the conserved cysteine through the conserved F or W. The D gene is left open where the match is weak. Where a row states a size, it is once, few, many or the class of an expanded clone; other rows omit it.

clone_size: NA
j_call: TRBJ1-4
d_call: NA
v_call: TRBV7-9
cdr3_aa: CASSLEGGRGPNEKLFF
cdr3_nt: TGTGCCAGCAGCTTAGAGGGAGGGAGGGGCCCTAATGAAAAACTGTTTTTT

clone_size: NA
j_call: TRBJ2-1
d_call: NA
v_call: TRBV24-1
cdr3_aa: CATSDLVKGASYNEQFF
cdr3_nt: TGTGCCACCAGTGATTTGGTTAAAGGGGCTTCTTACAATGAGCAGTTCTTC

clone_size: NA
j_call: TRBJ2-6
d_call: NA
v_call: TRBV25-1
cdr3_aa: CASSAADGANVLTF
cdr3_nt: TGTGCCAGCTCGGCGGCGGATGGGGCCAACGTCCTGACTTTC

clone_size: NA
j_call: TRBJ2-3
d_call: TRBD2
v_call: TRBV10-3
cdr3_aa: CAISGTAGDTDTQYF
cdr3_nt: TGTGCCATCAGTGGTACAGCGGGGGACACAGATACGCAGTATTTT

clone_size: NA
j_call: TRBJ2-3
d_call: NA
v_call: TRBV7-6
cdr3_aa: CASSLAPLASTDTQYF
cdr3_nt: TGTGCCAGCAGCTTAGCGCCCCTAGCGAGCACAGATACGCAGTATTTT

clone_size: NA
j_call: TRBJ2-1
d_call: TRBD2
v_call: TRBV5-4
cdr3_aa: CASSLEGLAAKNEQFF
cdr3_nt: TGTGCCAGCAGCTTGGAAGGACTAGCGGCAAAGAATGAGCAGTTCTTC

clone_size: few
j_call: TRBJ2-1
d_call: NA
v_call: TRBV7-2
cdr3_aa: CASSSLRGSYNEQFF
cdr3_nt: TGTGCCAGCAGCTCACTCAGAGGCTCCTACAATGAGCAGTTCTTC

clone_size: NA
j_call: TRBJ2-2
d_call: TRBD2
v_call: TRBV6-4
cdr3_aa: CASYSAGGPPGELFF
cdr3_nt: TGTGCCAGCTATTCAGCGGGAGGGCCCCCCGGGGAGCTGTTTTTT

clone_size: NA
j_call: TRBJ2-1
d_call: TRBD2
v_call: TRBV30
cdr3_aa: CAWTAGGSYNEQFF
cdr3_nt: TGTGCCTGGACAGCGGGGGGCTCCTACAATGAGCAGTTCTTC

clone_size: NA
j_call: TRBJ1-1
d_call: TRBD1
v_call: TRBV6-6
cdr3_aa: CASITGTVGLNTEAFF
cdr3_nt: TGTGCCAGCATCACCGGGACAGTAGGTCTGAACACTGAAGCTTTCTTT

clone_size: NA
j_call: TRBJ2-4
d_call: NA
v_call: TRBV7-9
cdr3_aa: CASSYPQGTKNIQYF
cdr3_nt: TGTGCCAGCAGCTACCCGCAGGGGACCAAAAACATTCAGTACTTC

clone_size: NA
j_call: TRBJ1-2
d_call: NA
v_call: TRBV6-6
cdr3_aa: CASSSTGTPFITF
cdr3_nt: TGTGCCAGCAGCTCAACAGGGACGCCTTTCATCACCTTC

clone_size: NA
j_call: TRBJ1-4
d_call: TRBD1
v_call: TRBV6-5
cdr3_aa: CASTRQGSEKLFF
cdr3_nt: TGTGCCAGCACCAGACAGGGGTCTGAAAAACTGTTTTTT

clone_size: NA
j_call: TRBJ2-7
d_call: NA
v_call: TRBV7-9
cdr3_aa: CASSLGDTSYEQYF
cdr3_nt: TGTGCCAGCAGCTTAGGGGACACCTCCTACGAGCAGTACTTC

clone_size: NA
j_call: TRBJ2-3
d_call: TRBD2
v_call: TRBV5-1
cdr3_aa: CASSPMVAGGPTDTQYF
cdr3_nt: TGCGCCAGCAGCCCAATGGTAGCGGGGGGGCCGACAGATACGCAGTATTTT

clone_size: NA
j_call: TRBJ1-5
d_call: NA
v_call: TRBV19
cdr3_aa: CASSQGVQPQHF
cdr3_nt: TGTGCCAGTAGTCAAGGGGTTCAGCCCCAGCATTTT

clone_size: NA
j_call: TRBJ2-3
d_call: NA
v_call: TRBV19
cdr3_aa: CATLSSGEALTDTQYF
cdr3_nt: TGTGCCACGCTATCTTCGGGGGAGGCTCTCACAGATACGCAGTATTTT

clone_size: NA
j_call: TRBJ2-1
d_call: TRBD2
v_call: TRBV5-1
cdr3_aa: CASSAASGPSYNEQFF
cdr3_nt: TGCGCCAGCAGCGCGGCTAGCGGGCCCTCCTACAATGAGCAGTTCTTC

clone_size: NA
j_call: TRBJ1-4
d_call: NA
v_call: TRBV4-2
cdr3_aa: CASSQDPGSTAGEKLFF
cdr3_nt: TGTGCCAGCAGCCAAGACCCCGGGTCGACAGCCGGGGAAAAACTGTTTTTT

clone_size: once
j_call: TRBJ1-5
d_call: NA
v_call: TRBV18
cdr3_aa: CASSLLGDSNQPQHF
cdr3_nt: TGTGCCAGCTCCCTCCTCGGGGATAGCAATCAGCCCCAGCATTTT